This T cell receptor beta chain was sequenced in a study of cytotoxic CD8 clonotypes in ibrutinib-treated CLL. Study details: The patient breakdown showed fewer than twelve relapsed/refractory and about 16 treatment-naive cases, with some 18 IGHV unmutated. Response sampling took place at median around 13 months of treatment, range 6 to 36. Findings of the study overall: With treatment, public clonotypes, which were uncommon, either contracted or remained stable. Clonality increased at ibrutinib response and stayed stable in sustained remission. At progression, however, it fell back toward baseline.

Trimming stripped 2 bases from V and 1 base from J, with 8 bases between. The CDR3 consists of 13 residues. From germline, CDR1 is GTSNPN and CDR2 SVGIG (reference sequence). Regarding this clone: Its specificity is not known.

Some clones are missing from TCRdb's copy, which holds only in-frame ones; the method was immunoSEQ multiplex PCR. The table lists nearly 85,000 clones, more than 75% of them singletons. The sequenced sample was PBMCs, obtained after 12 months of ibrutinib treatment. This clonotype was obtained from a human donor with chronic lymphocytic leukemia. The J gene is TRBJ1-1, the V gene TRBV30; no clear D gene. CDR3 sequence: CAWSPSTNTEAFF. The DNA of the CDR3 is TGTGCCTGGAGTCCTAGTACGAACACTGAAGCTTTCTTT. The full variable domain, completed using reference TRBV30 and TRBJ1-1, is SQTIHQWPATLVQPVGSPLSLECTVEGTSNPNLYWYRQAAGRGLQLLFYSVGIGQISSEVPQNLSASRPQDRQFILSSKKLLLSDSGFYLCAWSPSTNTEAFFGQGTRLTVV.